The 27 T cell receptor beta chains below all came from one sample that was sequenced in a study of identifying expanded T cells in peripheral blood. Clones were read by immunoSEQ multiplex PCR, and TCRdb kept only the in-frame ones, dropping some. This sample has over 85,000 clones, with about 91% found just once. What was sequenced was blood. These receptors all come from a person between 18 and 70 years old in good health.

The rearrangement uses TRBV5-1 and TRBJ1-5; D possibly corresponds to TRBD1 (5 bases). Trimming left V 1 base short and J 6 bases short, with 8 bases between. Looked up from germline, CDR1 is SGHRS and CDR2 is YFSETQ. The CDR3 contains 13 residues. CDR3 residues: CASSLYGAQPQHF. The CDR3 nucleotides are TGCGCCAGCAGCTTGTACGGGGCTCAGCCCCAGCATTTT.

J is TRBJ1-5 and V is TRBV5-6; D is undetermined. In germline, CDR1 is SGHDT, CDR2 YYEEEE. CDR3 length equals 15 residues. V lost 2 bases and J 5 bases, leaving 14 bases between the germline ends. CDR3 in amino acids: CASSLGWVSDQPQHF. In DNA, the CDR3 is TGTGCCAGCAGCTTAGGGTGGGTATCGGATCAGCCCCAGCATTTT.

Written as DNA, the CDR3 is TGTGCCAGCAGTTACTTGGGGCAGCCCCAGCATTTT. It is translated as CASSYLGQPQHF. V is TRBV6-5 and J is TRBJ1-5; no reliable D call. Trimming removed 1 base at V and 7 bases at J, with 5 bases between. The CDR3 length is 12 residues. CDR1 MNHEY and CDR2 SVGAGI come from the germline V gene.

This clone was counted once. CDR3 nucleotides: TGTGCCAGCAGCCCCCCCTTCACGGACGCGAACACCGGGGAGCTGTTTTTT. It yields the protein CASSPPFTDANTGELFF. The J gene is TRBJ2-2, the V gene TRBV4-2, with no clear D. Germline CDR1 and CDR2: LGHNA and YNFKEQ. This CDR3 region has 17 residues. V was cut by 4 bases and J by 0 bases, with 15 bases left in between.

This chain links TRBV19 with TRBJ2-3; TRBD2 might be the D (6 bases). CDR3 length: 15 residues. CDR1 is LNHDA, CDR2 SQIVND, per germline (reference sequence). The V gene lost 1 base and the J gene lost 6 bases, with 14 bases spanning the gap. In DNA form, the CDR3 reads TGTGCCAGTAGTATAGGGGACTTCCACACGGATACGCAGTATTTT. Its protein product is CASSIGDFHTDTQYF.

The chain joins TRBV2 to TRBJ2-1; D could derive from TRBD1 or TRBD2 (5 bases each). V was cut by 7 bases and J by 4 bases, with 11 bases left in between. Germline V lookup: CDR1 SNHLY, CDR2 FYNNEI. The CDR3 spans 13 residues. As DNA, the CDR3 is TGTGCCAGCACCCGGGGACGGTACAATGAGCAGTTCTTC. Protein: CASTRGRYNEQFF.

The chain has TRBV5-8 and TRBJ2-1; no definite D call. V lost 3 bases and J lost 0, with 4 bases in between. Germline V gene data show CDR1 as SGHTS and CDR2 as YDEGEE. The length of the CDR3 is 13 residues. The CDR3 DNA sequence: TGTGCCAGCAGCTCGAACTCCTACAATGAGCAGTTCTTC. It yields the protein CASSSNSYNEQFF.

This chain joins TRBV11-2 and TRBJ1-3; D not resolved. This CDR3 is built from 15 residues. Trimming left V 2 bases short and J 2 bases short, with 10 bases between. CDR1 SGHAT and CDR2 FQNNGV come from the germline V gene. DNA of the CDR3: TGTGCCAGCAGCTTAAGGTCCCAGGCTGGAAACACCATATATTTT. It specifies CASSLRSQAGNTIYF.

In its sample, this clone was seen a few times. The chain uses TRBV29-1 and TRBJ2-5, with D possibly being TRBD2 (5 bases). Trimming removed 3 bases at V and 6 bases at J, with 14 bases between. CDR1 SQVTM and CDR2 ANQGSEA come from the germline V gene. The CDR3 is 13 residues long. As DNA, the CDR3 is TGCAGCGTTGAGACGGGGATGAAAAAGACCCAGTACTTC. It translates to CSVETGMKKTQYF.

The DNA for the CDR3 is TGTGCCAGCAGCCGGGACATTTATAATTCACCCCTCCACTTT. Its protein product is CASSRDIYNSPLHF. The V and J genes are TRBV9 and TRBJ1-6, with TRBD1 as a possible D gene (6 bases). This CDR3 is built from 14 residues. Per the germline V gene, CDR1 is SGDLS and CDR2 is YYNGEE. Trimming cost V 4 bases and J 4 bases, with 9 bases left between them.

This chain joins TRBV28 and TRBJ1-2, with D unresolved. V was trimmed by 7 bases and J by 7 bases, leaving 22 bases between them. Germline V lookup: CDR1 MDHEN, CDR2 SYDVKM. This CDR3 is 15 amino acids long. This CDR3 reads CASIGREGRLVGYTF. The CDR3 DNA is TGTGCCAGCATCGGGAGAGAAGGACGGTTAGTTGGCTACACCTTC.

This clone was seen once. The genes are TRBV2 and TRBJ2-3; D uncertain. CDR1 and CDR2 from the germline V gene are SNHLY and FYNNEI. This CDR3 is 14 amino acids long. The ends were cut back, 8 bases at V and 1 base at J, with 13 bases in the middle. CDR3 amino acids: CASVDTRGTDTQYF. The CDR3 coding sequence is TGTGCCAGCGTTGATACAAGAGGCACAGATACGCAGTATTTT.

This chain joins TRBV7-3 and TRBJ1-1; D not certain. The CDR3 is made up of 13 amino acids. V lost 0 bases and J lost 2, with 4 bases in between. The germline gives CDR1 SGHTA, CDR2 FQGTGA. CDR3 DNA: TGTGCCAGCAGCTTAACTTATAACACTGAAGCTTTCTTT. Translating it yields CASSLTYNTEAFF.

The J gene is TRBJ2-3, the V gene TRBV7-2; 8 nucleotides line up with TRBD1. The CDR3 extends over 15 amino acids. Losses at the gene ends were 3 bases for V and 4 bases for J; bases not matched to a gene: 6. Germline V gives CDR1 SGHTA, CDR2 FQGNSA. CDR3 sequence (DNA): TGTGCCAGCAGCTTCACAGGGGGTGCGGCAGATACGCAGTATTTT. Translating it yields CASSFTGGAADTQYF.

The chain combines TRBV28 with TRBJ2-3; 7 bases line up with TRBD2. From germline, CDR1 is MDHEN and CDR2 SYDVKM. This CDR3 is 15 amino acids long. J gave up 0 bases and V 4 bases, and 4 bases lay outside the gene matches. CDR3 bases: TGTGCCAGCAGTTCTAGCGGACCAAGCACAGATACGCAGTATTTT. Amino acids: CASSSSGPSTDTQYF.

This rearrangement joins TRBV19 to TRBJ1-5; no clear D. CDR3 length: 14 amino acids. The V gene lost 3 bases and the J gene lost 1 base, with 7 bases spanning the gap. The germline V gene has CDR1 LNHDA and CDR2 SQIVND (reference sequence). The CDR3 coding sequence is TGTGCCAGTAGTATTCTTGGCAGCAATCAGCCCCAGCATTTT. Protein product: CASSILGSNQPQHF.

This chain links TRBV4-3 with TRBJ1-3; perhaps TRBD1 as D (6 bases). Trimming removed 1 base from V and 3 bases from J, with 10 bases in between. The CDR3 extends over 15 amino acids. CDR1 is LGHNA and CDR2 is YSLEER in the germline V gene. CDR3 sequence: CASSQASGVGNTIYF. In nucleotides, the CDR3 is TGCGCCAGCAGCCAAGCCTCAGGGGTTGGAAACACCATATATTTT.

CDR3 in amino acids: CASSLWTDNTEAFF. The CDR3 coding sequence is TGTGCCAGCTCACTTTGGACGGATAACACTGAAGCTTTCTTT. The chain carries TRBV18 and TRBJ1-1, with no clear D. This CDR3 comprises 14 residues. Germline V gives CDR1 KGHSH, CDR2 LQKENI. Trimming left V 4 bases short and J 2 bases short, with 11 bases between. Full variable domain (outside the CDR3, taken from reference TRBV18 and TRBJ1-1): NAGVMQNPRHLVRRRGQEARLRCSPMKGHSHVYWYRQLPEEGLKFMVYLQKENIIDESGMPKERFSAEFPKEGPSILRIQQVVRGDSAAYFCASSLWTDNTEAFFGQGTRLTVV.

CDR3 protein: CASAGRAFIDTIYF. In DNA, the CDR3 is TGTGCCAGCGCCGGAAGGGCATTCATAGACACCATATATTTT. The chain joins TRBV2 to TRBJ1-3; no clear D gene. Germline-derived CDR1 and CDR2 are SNHLY and FYNNEI. The CDR3 runs 14 residues. V lost 8 bases and J lost 8, with 19 bases in between.

V usage is TRBV13 and J usage is TRBJ2-3; a possible D gene is TRBD1 (5 bases). This CDR3 region has 14 residues. Germline V gene sequence: CDR1 PRHDT, CDR2 FYEKMQ (reference sequence). V shed 3 bases and J shed 2 bases, with 9 bases lying between them. The chain's CDR3 is CASSLLTATDTQYF. In nucleotides, the CDR3 is TGTGCCAGCAGCTTGCTGACAGCCACAGATACGCAGTATTTT.

The CDR3 coding sequence is TGTGCCAGCAGGCCGACAGGCGGTGGGGTCTATGGCTACACCTTC. The encoded protein is CASRPTGGGVYGYTF. The genes are TRBV2 and TRBJ1-2; possibly TRBD1 for D (6 bases). CDR3 length: 15 residues. V was shortened by 6 bases and J by 4 bases, with 18 bases between the two germline ends. Germline CDR1 SNHLY, CDR2 FYNNEI.

This chain uses TRBV7-9 with TRBJ1-6; 7 nucleotides match TRBD1. Germline V CDR1 and CDR2: SEHNR, FQNEAQ (reference sequence). The CDR3 runs to 15 residues. With V trimmed by 5 bases and J by 5 bases, 6 bases remained unmatched. This CDR3 is CASSRRQGDNSPLHF. As DNA, the CDR3 is TGTGCCAGCAGCCGTAGACAGGGCGATAATTCACCCCTCCACTTT.

The chain is built from TRBV2 and TRBJ2-1; 7 bases are a match to TRBD1. The CDR3 length is 15 residues. V lost 5 bases, J lost 5 bases, and 9 bases stayed unmatched. Per germline, CDR1 SNHLY and CDR2 FYNNEI. Here the CDR3 reads CASSFISGQHNEQFF. The CDR3 DNA sequence: TGTGCCAGCAGTTTTATCTCGGGACAGCACAATGAGCAGTTCTTC.

The chain combines TRBV19 with TRBJ2-1; 9 nucleotides agree with TRBD2. CDR3 size: 13 residues. Germline V gene sequence: CDR1 LNHDA, CDR2 SQIVND (reference sequence). Trimming cost V 9 bases and J 3 bases; bases outside gene matches: 3. CDR3 loop: CASSTSGYNEQFF. CDR3 bases: TGTGCCAGCTCGACTAGCGGCTACAATGAGCAGTTCTTC.

The table lists this clone with a few counts. V usage is TRBV2 and J usage is TRBJ1-2; D unresolved. Germline CDR1 and CDR2: SNHLY and FYNNEI. The germline V and J ends were trimmed by 4 bases and 5 bases, with 5 bases remaining between them. This CDR3 has 11 amino acids. CDR3 nucleotides: TGTGCCAGCAGTGCGAGATATGGCTACACCTTC. Translating gives CASSARYGYTF.

This clone was recorded only once. This rearrangement joins TRBV6-1 to TRBJ2-5; 10 bases agree with TRBD1. The CDR3 consists of 15 residues. CDR1 is MNHNS and CDR2 is SASEGT in the germline V gene. Trimming took 3 bases from V and 6 from J; bases not matched to a gene: 7. The CDR3: CASSDLWTGGKTQYF. As DNA, the CDR3 is TGTGCCAGCAGTGATCTATGGACAGGGGGTAAGACCCAGTACTTC.

A single count supports this clone. V is TRBV6-5 and J is TRBJ2-5, with D possibly called TRBD1 or TRBD2 (6 bases each). CDR3 length equals 15 residues. The V end lost 7 bases, the J end lost 5 bases, and 20 bases lay between the germline ends. The germline V gene has CDR1 MNHEY and CDR2 SVGAGI. CDR3 in DNA: TGTGCCAGCACCCTGGACAGAGGGGGGAGGGAGACCCAGTACTTC. Protein product: CASTLDRGGRETQYF.